This T cell receptor beta chain was recovered during a study of blood T cells in healthy people across ages. Study-level findings and limits: In the absence of known donor CMV status, changes in expanded clonotypes were possibly confounded.

A second PCR, run for 7 to 11 cycles, used a sample-barcoded 5' primer plus a J-beta primer mix. TCRdb recomputed calls from the 5' RACE reads with MiXCR, one row per CDR3 protein. Among 500,000 to 650,000 distinct CDR3 sequences listed, about 29% were seen once. CDR3 length: 11 residues. The germline V gene encodes CDR1 MGHDK and CDR2 SYGVNS. Trimming shortened V by 3 bases and J by 6 bases, and 6 bases separated the two germline ends. This clonotype has only a few counts. The target antigen is unknown. The sample was also reused in another study, on T cells of mothers and their children.

The V gene is TRBV25-1, the J gene TRBJ2-7; the D gene is possibly TRBD1 (5 bases). Specimen: blood. This receptor was taken from a boy aged 2 to 10 in good health. Here the CDR3 reads CASSEGLEQYF. The CDR3 region has the DNA TGTGCCAGCAGTGAGGGGCTCGAGCAGTACTTC.